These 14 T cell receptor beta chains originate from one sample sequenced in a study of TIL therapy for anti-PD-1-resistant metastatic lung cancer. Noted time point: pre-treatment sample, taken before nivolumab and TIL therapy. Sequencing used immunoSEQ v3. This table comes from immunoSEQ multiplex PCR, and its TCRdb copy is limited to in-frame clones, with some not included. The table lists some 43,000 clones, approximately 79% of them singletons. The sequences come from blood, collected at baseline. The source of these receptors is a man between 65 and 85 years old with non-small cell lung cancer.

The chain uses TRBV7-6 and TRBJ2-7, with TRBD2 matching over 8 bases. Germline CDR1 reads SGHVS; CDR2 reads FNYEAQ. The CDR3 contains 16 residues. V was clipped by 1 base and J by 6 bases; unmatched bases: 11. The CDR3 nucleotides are TGTGCCAGCAGCTTAGAGCCCCGGGGGGGAGATTCCGAGCAGTACTTC. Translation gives CASSLEPRGGDSEQYF.

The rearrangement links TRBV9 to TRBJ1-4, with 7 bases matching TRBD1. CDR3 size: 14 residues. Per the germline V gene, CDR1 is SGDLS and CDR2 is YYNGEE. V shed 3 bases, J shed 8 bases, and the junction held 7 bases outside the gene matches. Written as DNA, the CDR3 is TGTGCCAGCAGCGGACAGGGAAGGAACGAAAAACTGTTTTTT. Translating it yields CASSGQGRNEKLFF.

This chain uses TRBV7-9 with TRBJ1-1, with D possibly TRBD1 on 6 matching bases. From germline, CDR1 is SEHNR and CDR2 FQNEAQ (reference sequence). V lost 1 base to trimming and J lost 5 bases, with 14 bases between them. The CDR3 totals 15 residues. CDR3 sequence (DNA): TGTGCCAGCAGCTTAGAGGGCAGGGGAGAGACTGAAGCTTTCTTT. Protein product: CASSLEGRGETEAFF.

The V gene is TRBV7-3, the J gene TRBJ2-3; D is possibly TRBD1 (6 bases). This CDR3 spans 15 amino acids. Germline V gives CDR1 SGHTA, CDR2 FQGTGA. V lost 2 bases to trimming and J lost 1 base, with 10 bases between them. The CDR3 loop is CASSLQAGGTDTQYF. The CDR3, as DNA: TGTGCCAGCAGCTTACAAGCAGGGGGCACAGATACGCAGTATTTT.

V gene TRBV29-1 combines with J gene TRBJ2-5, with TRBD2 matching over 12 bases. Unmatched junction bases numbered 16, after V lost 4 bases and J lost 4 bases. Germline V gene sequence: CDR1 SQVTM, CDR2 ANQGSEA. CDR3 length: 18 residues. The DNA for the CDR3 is TGCAGCGTTGGGGGACTAGCGGGCCTAAACCCACGGGGAGAGACCCAGTACTTC. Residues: CSVGGLAGLNPRGETQYF.

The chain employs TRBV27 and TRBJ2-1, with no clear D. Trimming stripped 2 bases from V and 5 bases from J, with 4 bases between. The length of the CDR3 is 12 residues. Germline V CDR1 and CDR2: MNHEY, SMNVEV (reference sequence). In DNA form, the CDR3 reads TGTGCCAGCAGTTTAGGAAACAATGAGCAGTTCTTC. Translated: CASSLGNNEQFF.

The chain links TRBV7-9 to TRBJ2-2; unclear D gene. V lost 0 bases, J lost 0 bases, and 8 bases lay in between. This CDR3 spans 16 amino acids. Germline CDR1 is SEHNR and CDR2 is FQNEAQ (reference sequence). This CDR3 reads CASSLARPSNTGELFF. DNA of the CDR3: TGTGCCAGCAGCTTAGCCCGGCCTTCGAACACCGGGGAGCTGTTTTTT.

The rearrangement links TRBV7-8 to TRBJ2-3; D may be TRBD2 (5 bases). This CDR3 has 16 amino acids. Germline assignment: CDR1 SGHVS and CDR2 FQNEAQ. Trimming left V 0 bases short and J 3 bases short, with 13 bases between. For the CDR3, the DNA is TGTGCCAGCAGCTTAGCGCGTATGAGGGAAACAGATACGCAGTATTTT. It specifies CASSLARMRETDTQYF.

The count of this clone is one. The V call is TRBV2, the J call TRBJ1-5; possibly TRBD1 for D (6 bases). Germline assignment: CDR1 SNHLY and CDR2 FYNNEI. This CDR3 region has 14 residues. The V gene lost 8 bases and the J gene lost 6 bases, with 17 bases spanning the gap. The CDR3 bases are TGTGCCAGCCAGGACAGCGACCTTCTTCAGCCCCAGCATTTT. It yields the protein CASQDSDLLQPQHF.

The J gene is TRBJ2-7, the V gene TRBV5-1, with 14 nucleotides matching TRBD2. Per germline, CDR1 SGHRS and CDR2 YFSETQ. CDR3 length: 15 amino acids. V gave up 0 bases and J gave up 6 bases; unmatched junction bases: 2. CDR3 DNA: TGCGCCAGCAGCTTGGATGGACTAGCGGGAGGCGAGCAGTACTTC. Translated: CASSLDGLAGGEQYF.

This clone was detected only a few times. The DNA for the CDR3 is TGCAGCGTTGAATGCTATAGGCCTATCGAAGTCTACGAGCAGTACTTC. Its translation is CSVECYRPIEVYEQYF. This chain uses TRBV29-1 with TRBJ2-7; D is undetermined. The CDR3 totals 16 residues. V gave up 2 bases and J gave up 3 bases, with 20 bases separating them. The germline V gene has CDR1 SQVTM and CDR2 ANQGSEA.

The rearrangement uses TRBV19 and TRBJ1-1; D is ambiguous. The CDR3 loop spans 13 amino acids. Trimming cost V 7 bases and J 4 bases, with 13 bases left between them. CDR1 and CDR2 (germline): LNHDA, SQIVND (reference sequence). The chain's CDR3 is CASMAQMGTEAFF. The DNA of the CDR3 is TGTGCCAGTATGGCGCAAATGGGCACTGAAGCTTTCTTT.

The CDR3 spells CASSLTSGRTDTQYF. The CDR3 region has the DNA TGTGCCAGCAGCCTCACTAGCGGGAGGACAGATACGCAGTATTTT. The chain links TRBV5-4 to TRBJ2-3, with 12 bases fitting TRBD2. Per germline, CDR1 SGHNT and CDR2 YYREEE (reference sequence). The CDR3 length is 15 residues. V was pared by 4 bases and J by 3 bases, with 3 bases of the junction left unmatched.

CDR3 in DNA: TGCGCCAGCAGCTTACAGGGTGGGAGTGAAAAACTGTTTTTT. Amino acids: CASSLQGGSEKLFF. This chain links TRBV5-1 with TRBJ1-4; D is perhaps TRBD1 (6 bases). Germline loops: CDR1 SGHRS, CDR2 YFSETQ. Trimming pared 2 bases from V and 7 bases from J, leaving 12 bases between. The CDR3 covers 14 residues.